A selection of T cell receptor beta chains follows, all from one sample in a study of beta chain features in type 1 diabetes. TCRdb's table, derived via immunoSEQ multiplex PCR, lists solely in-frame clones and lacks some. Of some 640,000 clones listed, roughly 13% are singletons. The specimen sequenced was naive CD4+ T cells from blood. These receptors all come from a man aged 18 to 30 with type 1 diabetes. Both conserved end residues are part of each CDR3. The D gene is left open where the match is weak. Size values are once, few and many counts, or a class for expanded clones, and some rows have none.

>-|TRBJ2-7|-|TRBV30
TGTGCCTGGAACGGCCCGGGGCACTACGAGCAGTACTTC
CAWNGPGHYEQYF
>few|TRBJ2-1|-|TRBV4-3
TGCGCCAGCAGCCAAGAAGAAAGCTCCTACAATGAGCAGTTCTTC
CASSQEESSYNEQFF
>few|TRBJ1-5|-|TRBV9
TGTGCCAGCAGCGTCTCTACGACGGGTTATAGCAATCAGCCCCAGCATTTT
CASSVSTTGYSNQPQHF
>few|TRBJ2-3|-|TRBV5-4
TGTGCCAGCAGCTTGGAGCAGGGGAACACAGATACGCAGTATTTT
CASSLEQGNTDTQYF
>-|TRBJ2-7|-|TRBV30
TGTGCCTGGAGAAGTTTCCGTCAGCCTTACTTCTACGAGCAGTACTTC
CAWRSFRQPYFYEQYF
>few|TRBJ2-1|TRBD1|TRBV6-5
TGTGCCAGCAGTCCTTGGGGACAGGGAGGAAATGAGCAGTTCTTC
CASSPWGQGGNEQFF
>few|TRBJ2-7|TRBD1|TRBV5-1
TGCGCCAGCAGCACGAGACAGGGCTACGAGCAGTACTTC
CASSTRQGYEQYF
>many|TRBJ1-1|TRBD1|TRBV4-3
TGCGCCAGCAGCCAAGAGCGGACAGGGCAAAGAGCTTTCTTT
CASSQERTGQRAFF
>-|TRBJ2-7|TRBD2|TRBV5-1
TGCGCCAGCAGCTCGGCGGGAGGTCGCGACGAGCAGTACTTC
CASSSAGGRDEQYF
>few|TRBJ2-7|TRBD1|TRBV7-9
TGTGCCAGCAGCTTTGGACAGGGACCGTACGAGCAGTACTTC
CASSFGQGPYEQYF
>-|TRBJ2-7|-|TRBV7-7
TGTGCTAGCAGCTCGATATCCTTGTCGGGCGAGCAGTACTTC
CASSSISLSGEQYF
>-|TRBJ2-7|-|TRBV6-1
TGTGCCAGTCCGGGACCGCTGACCTACGAGCAGTACTTC
CASPGPLTYEQYF
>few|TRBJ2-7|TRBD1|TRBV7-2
TGTGCCAGCAGCTTATCTGGGACAGAACTCGTGCAGTACTTC
CASSLSGTELVQYF
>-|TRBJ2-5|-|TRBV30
TGTGCCTGGAGGGGAAACCAAGAGACCCAGTACTTC
CAWRGNQETQYF
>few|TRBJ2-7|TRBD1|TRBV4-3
TGCGCCAGCAGCCTATTCCCAGGGGGCTCCTACGAGCAGTACTTC
CASSLFPGGSYEQYF
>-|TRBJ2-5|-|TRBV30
TGTGCCTGGAGCACGACGGCGGAGACCCAGTACTTC
CAWSTTAETQYF
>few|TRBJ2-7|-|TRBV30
TGTGCCTGGAGCACCTTGTGGAGGGGGCCAGGCGAGCAGTACTTC
CAWSTLWRGPGEQYF
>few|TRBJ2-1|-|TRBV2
TGTGCCAGCGAGGGGATGGGCTCCTACAATGAGCAGTTCTTC
CASEGMGSYNEQFF
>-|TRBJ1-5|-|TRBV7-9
TGTGCCAGCAGCTCGGGTGGACAGCCCCAGCATTTT
CASSSGGQPQHF
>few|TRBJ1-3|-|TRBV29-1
TGCAGCGTCTTCATGGGCTCTGGAAACACCATATATTTT
CSVFMGSGNTIYF
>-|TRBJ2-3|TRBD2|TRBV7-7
TGTGCTAGCAGCCCCGGCGCTAGCGGGGACACAGATACGCAGTATTTT
CASSPGASGDTDTQYF
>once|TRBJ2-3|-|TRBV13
TGTGCCAGCAGCTCCGCTGGGAGGACCCGGGGCACAGATACGCAGTATTTT
CASSSAGRTRGTDTQYF
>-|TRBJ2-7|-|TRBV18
TGTGCCAGCTCACCACCGGGATCCTACGAGCAGTACTTC
CASSPPGSYEQYF
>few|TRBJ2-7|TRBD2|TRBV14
TGTGCCAGCAGCCAGACTAGCGGGAGGGCATCCGAGCAGTACTTC
CASSQTSGRASEQYF
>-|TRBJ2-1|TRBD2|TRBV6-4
TGTGCCAGCAGTCCCGGGACTAGCGGGCCCAATGAGCAGTTCTTC
CASSPGTSGPNEQFF
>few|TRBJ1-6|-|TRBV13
TGTGCCAGCAGCTTATCCGGGGTCATCTATAATTCACCCCTCCACTTT
CASSLSGVIYNSPLHF
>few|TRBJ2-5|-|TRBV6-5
TGTGCCAGCAGTTCCTCGATTAACAGGAAGACCCAGTACTTC
CASSSSINRKTQYF
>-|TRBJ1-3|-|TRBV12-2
TGTGCAAGTCGGAAGACAGGGGCAAGTGCGGGAAACACCATATATTTT
CASRKTGASAGNTIYF
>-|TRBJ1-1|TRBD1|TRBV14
TGTGCCAGCAGCCAAGATCGGGTTATGGGACAGATGAACACTGAAGCTTTCTTT
CASSQDRVMGQMNTEAFF
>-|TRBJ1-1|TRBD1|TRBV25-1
TGTGCCAGCAGTGAATCGGGACAGGTTTGGACTGAAGCTTTCTTT
CASSESGQVWTEAFF
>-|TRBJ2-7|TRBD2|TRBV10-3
TGTGCCGCGTCCTCTAGCGGGGGAGCCTACGAGCAGTACTTC
CAASSSGGAYEQYF
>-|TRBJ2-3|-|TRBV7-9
TGTGCCAGCAGCAAGGATTCGAGCACAGATACGCAGTATTTT
CASSKDSSTDTQYF
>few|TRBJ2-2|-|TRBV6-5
TGTGCCAGCAGGCCCTCCGGAGACGGGGAGCTGTTTTTT
CASRPSGDGELFF
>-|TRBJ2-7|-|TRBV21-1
TGTGCCAGCAGGACCTACTACGAGCAGTACTTC
CASRTYYEQYF
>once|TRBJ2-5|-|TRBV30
TGTGCCTGCGGGGGCTTCCAAGAGACCCAGTACTTC
CACGGFQETQYF
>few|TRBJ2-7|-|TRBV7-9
TGTGCCAGCAGCTTAGTACAGCCCTACGAGCAGTACTTC
CASSLVQPYEQYF
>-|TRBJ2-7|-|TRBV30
TGTGCCTGGAGTGTAGGGGGACTTGTCCTCCCTTACTTC
CAWSVGGLVLPYF
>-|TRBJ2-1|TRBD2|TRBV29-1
TGCAGCGTTGAAGATCTCCGCGGGAGGGCCTACAATGAGCAGTTCTTC
CSVEDLRGRAYNEQFF
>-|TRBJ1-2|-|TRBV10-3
TGTGCCATCAGCAACCGACAGGATCCCTATGGCTACACCTTC
CAISNRQDPYGYTF
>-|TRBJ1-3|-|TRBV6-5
TGTGCCAGCAGCCGGACAGACACTGGAAACACCATATATTTT
CASSRTDTGNTIYF
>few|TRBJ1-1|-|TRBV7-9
TGTGCCAGCAGCTTAGCGGGCACTGAAGCTTTCTTT
CASSLAGTEAFF
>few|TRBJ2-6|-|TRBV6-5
TGTGCCAGCAGTTACAGGGAGCATGGGGCCAACGTCCTGACTTTC
CASSYREHGANVLTF
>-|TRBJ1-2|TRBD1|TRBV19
TGTGCCAGTAACTTTGCAGGGGGTTATGGCTACACCTTC
CASNFAGGYGYTF
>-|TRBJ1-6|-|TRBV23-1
TGCGCCAGCAGTCAACGTCAGGATTGGTCACCCCTCCACTTT
CASSQRQDWSPLHF
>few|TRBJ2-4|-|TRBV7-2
TGTGCCAGCAGCCCTTCACAGCCAAACCTAGCCAAAAACATTCAGTACTTC
CASSPSQPNLAKNIQYF
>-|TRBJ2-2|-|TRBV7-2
TGTGCCAGCAGCTACCAGATTGACAGGCTCCCGGGGGAGCTGTTTTTT
CASSYQIDRLPGELFF
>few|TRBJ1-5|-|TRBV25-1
TGTGCCAGCAGTGAATCGGGGGTCAGTAGCAATCAGCCCCAGCATTTT
CASSESGVSSNQPQHF
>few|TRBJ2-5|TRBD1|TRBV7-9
TGTGCCAGCAGCCCCCCAGGGACAGGAGAAGAGACCCAGTACTTC
CASSPPGTGEETQYF